This TCR beta chain comes out of a study of glioma-infiltrating T cells after dendritic cell vaccination. Whole-study context: Between about 2002 and 2012, patients got autologous tumor lysate-pulsed dendritic cell vaccines.

Germline CDR1 and CDR2: SEHNR and FQNEAQ (reference sequence). V lost 4 bases and J 0 bases, leaving 10 bases between the germline ends. The CDR3 consists of 15 residues. Time point denoted: after dendritic cell vaccination, including at tumor progression/relapse. Fresh-frozen tumor tissue and more than two years of survival data were available for all. Method: immunoSEQ multiplex PCR; TCRdb's copy keeps in-frame clones and lacks some. Of fewer than 95,000 clones in the sample, about 85% were seen once. The TCR originated in a human donor with glioblastoma. The rearrangement joins TRBV7-9 to TRBJ1-3; D is uncertain. Sample: blood, taken after dendritic cell vaccination. The CDR3 DNA follows: TGTGCCAGCAGCTCTTACTATTCCTCTGGAAACACCATATATTTT. Translated: CASSSYYSSGNTIYF.